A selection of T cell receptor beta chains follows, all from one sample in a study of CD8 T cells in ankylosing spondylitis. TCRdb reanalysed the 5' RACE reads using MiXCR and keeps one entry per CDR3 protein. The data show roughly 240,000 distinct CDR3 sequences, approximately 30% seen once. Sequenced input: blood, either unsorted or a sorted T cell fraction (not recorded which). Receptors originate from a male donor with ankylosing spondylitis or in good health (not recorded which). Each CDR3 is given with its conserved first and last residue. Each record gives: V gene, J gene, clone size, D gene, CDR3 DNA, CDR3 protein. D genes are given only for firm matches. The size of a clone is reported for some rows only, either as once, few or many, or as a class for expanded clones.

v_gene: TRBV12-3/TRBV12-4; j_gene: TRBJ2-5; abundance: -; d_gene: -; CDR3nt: TGTGCCAGCAGTACCGTTGGGCAGGGCGGCGGCGGAGAGACCCAGTACTTC; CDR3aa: CASSTVGQGGGGETQYF
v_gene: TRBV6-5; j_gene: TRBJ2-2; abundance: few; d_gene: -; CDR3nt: TGTGCCAGCAGTTACTCGCTGTACACCGGGGAGCTGTTTTTT; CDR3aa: CASSYSLYTGELFF
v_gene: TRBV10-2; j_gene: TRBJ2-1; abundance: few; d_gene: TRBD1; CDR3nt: TGCGCCAGCACGCCTGGACAGGGAAATGAGCAGTTCTTC; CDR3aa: CASTPGQGNEQFF
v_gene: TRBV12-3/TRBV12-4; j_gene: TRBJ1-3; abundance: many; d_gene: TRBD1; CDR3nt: TGTGCCAGCAGTTTCTCAGGGGGCTATCGTGGAAACACCATATATTTT; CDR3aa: CASSFSGGYRGNTIYF
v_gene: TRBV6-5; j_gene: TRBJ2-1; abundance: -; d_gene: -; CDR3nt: TGTGCCAGCAGTTACCGGGACAAACACAATGAGCAGTTCTTC; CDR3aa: CASSYRDKHNEQFF
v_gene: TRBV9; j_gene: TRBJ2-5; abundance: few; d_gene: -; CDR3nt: TGTGCCAGCAGCGAGTGGGGCCAAGAGACCCAGTACTTC; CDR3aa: CASSEWGQETQYF
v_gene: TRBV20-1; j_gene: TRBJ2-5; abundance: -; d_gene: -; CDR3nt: TGCAGTGCTACATCCGGAGGGGCCTCGGGGCAAGAGACCCAGTACTTC; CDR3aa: CSATSGGASGQETQYF
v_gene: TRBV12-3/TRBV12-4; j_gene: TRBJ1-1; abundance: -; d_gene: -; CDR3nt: TGTGCCAGCAGTTTGAGTCAGAACACTGAAGCTTTCTTT; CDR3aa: CASSLSQNTEAFF
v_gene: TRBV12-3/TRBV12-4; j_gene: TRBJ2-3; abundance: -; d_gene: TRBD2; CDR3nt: TGTGCCAGCAGTTTGGCGGCTAGCGGGGCTATAAGAGATACGCAGTATTTT; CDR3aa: CASSLAASGAIRDTQYF
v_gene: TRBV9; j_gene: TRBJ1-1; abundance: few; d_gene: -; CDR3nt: TGTGCCAGCAGCCCCGGACCGCCGAACACTGAAGCTTTCTTT; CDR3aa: CASSPGPPNTEAFF
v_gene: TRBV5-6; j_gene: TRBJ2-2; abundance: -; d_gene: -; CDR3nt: TGTGCCAGCAGCTACCGCTCGAACACCGGGGAGCTGTTTTTT; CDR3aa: CASSYRSNTGELFF
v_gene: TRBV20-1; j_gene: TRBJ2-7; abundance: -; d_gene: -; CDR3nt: TGCAGTGCTAGATTCGAGGGCCAGCCGGGCTACGAGCAGTACTTC; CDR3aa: CSARFEGQPGYEQYF
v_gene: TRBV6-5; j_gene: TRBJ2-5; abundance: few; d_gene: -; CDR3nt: TGTGCCAGCAGTTACAGGGACAAGTCCCGGGGGACCCAGTACTTC; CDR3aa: CASSYRDKSRGTQYF
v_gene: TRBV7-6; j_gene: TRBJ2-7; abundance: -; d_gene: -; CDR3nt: TGTGCCAGCAGCCAAAACGTCGGGGAGGAGCAGTACTTC; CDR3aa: CASSQNVGEEQYF
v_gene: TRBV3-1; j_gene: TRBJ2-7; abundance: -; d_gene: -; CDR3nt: TGTGCCAGCAGCCAAGTAGGGTCCTACGAGCAGTACTTC; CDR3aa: CASSQVGSYEQYF
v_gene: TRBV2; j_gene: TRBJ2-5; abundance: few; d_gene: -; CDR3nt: TGTGCCAGCACCTCGACTAGTACCGAGACCCAGTACTTC; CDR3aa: CASTSTSTETQYF
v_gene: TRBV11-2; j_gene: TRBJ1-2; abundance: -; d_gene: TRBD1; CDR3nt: TGTGCCAGCAGCCCTGACAGGGGCGCTAATGGCTACACCTTC; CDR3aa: CASSPDRGANGYTF
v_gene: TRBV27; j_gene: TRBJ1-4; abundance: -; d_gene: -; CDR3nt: TGTGCCAGCGCCTCCTGGGGGGCGGATGAAAAACTGTTTTTT; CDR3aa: CASASWGADEKLFF
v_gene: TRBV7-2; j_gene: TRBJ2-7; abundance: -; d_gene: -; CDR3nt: TGTGCCAGCAGCCAGAGACAGTCGATGTACGAGCAGTACTTC; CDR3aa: CASSQRQSMYEQYF
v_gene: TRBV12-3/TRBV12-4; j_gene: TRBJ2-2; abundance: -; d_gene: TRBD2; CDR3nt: TGTGCCAGCAGCGGGACTAGCGGAACTGAGGAGCTGTTTTTT; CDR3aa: CASSGTSGTEELFF
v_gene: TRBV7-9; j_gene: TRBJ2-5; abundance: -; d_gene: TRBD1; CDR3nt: TGTGCCAGCAGCATTGGGACAGGGGCAGAGACCCAGTACTTC; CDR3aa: CASSIGTGAETQYF
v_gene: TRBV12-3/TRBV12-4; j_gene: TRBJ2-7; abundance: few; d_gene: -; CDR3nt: TGTGCCAGCAGCCCCGACAGTAGAGGGTACGAGCAGTACTTC; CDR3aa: CASSPDSRGYEQYF
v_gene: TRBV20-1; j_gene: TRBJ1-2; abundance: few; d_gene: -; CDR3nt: TGCAGTGCCGCCTATGGCTACACCTTC; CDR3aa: CSAAYGYTF
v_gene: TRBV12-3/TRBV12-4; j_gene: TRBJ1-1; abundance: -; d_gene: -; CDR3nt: TGTGCCAGCACTCTTCAGAACACTGAAGCTTTCTTT; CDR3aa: CASTLQNTEAFF
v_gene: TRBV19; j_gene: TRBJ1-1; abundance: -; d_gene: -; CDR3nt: TGTGCCAGTAGTATCGAGGGCAACACTGAAGCTTTCTTT; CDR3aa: CASSIEGNTEAFF
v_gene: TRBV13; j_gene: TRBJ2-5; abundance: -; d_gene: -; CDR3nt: TGTGCCAGCAGCGCCCTAGGGGGGGGCTATCAAGAGACCCAGTACTTC; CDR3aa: CASSALGGGYQETQYF
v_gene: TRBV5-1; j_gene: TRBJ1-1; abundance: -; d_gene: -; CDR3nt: TGCGCCAGCAGCTTGGTGGGACAATTGACTGAAGCTTTCTTT; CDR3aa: CASSLVGQLTEAFF
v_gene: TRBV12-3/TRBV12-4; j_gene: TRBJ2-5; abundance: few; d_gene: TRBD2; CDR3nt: TGTGCCAGCAGTCTAGGACTAGCGGGGGGGCAAGAGACCCAGTACTTC; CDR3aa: CASSLGLAGGQETQYF
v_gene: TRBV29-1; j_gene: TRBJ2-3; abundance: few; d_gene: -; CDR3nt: TGCAGCGTTGCAAGCCCGGGCCAAACCTCAGATACGCAGTATTTT; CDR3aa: CSVASPGQTSDTQYF
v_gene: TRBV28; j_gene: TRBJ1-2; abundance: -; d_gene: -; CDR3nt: TGTGCCAGCAGTCCTCGGAGGGGCTATGGCTACACCTTC; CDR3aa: CASSPRRGYGYTF
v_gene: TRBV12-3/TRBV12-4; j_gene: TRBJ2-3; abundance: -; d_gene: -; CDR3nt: TGTGCCAGCAGCCCCAACCACCGGTCGGATACGCAGTATTTT; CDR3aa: CASSPNHRSDTQYF
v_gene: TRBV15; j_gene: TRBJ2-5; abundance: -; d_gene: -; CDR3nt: TGTGCCACCAGCAGAGAAAAGGACAGTCGTCAAGAGACCCAGTACTTC; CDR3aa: CATSREKDSRQETQYF
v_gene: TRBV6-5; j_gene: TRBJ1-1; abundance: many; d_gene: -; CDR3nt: TGTGCCAGCAGTTATAGTGGGTCTGAAGCTTTCTTT; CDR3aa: CASSYSGSEAFF
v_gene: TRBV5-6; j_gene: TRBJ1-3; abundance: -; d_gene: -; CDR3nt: TGTGCCAGCAGCTTGTTCGGGCTCTCTGGAAACACCATATATTTT; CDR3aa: CASSLFGLSGNTIYF
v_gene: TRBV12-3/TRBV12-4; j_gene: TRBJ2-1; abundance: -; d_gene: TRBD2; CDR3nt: TGTGCCAGCAGTTATAGCGGGGGTGATGAGCAGTTCTTC; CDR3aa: CASSYSGGDEQFF
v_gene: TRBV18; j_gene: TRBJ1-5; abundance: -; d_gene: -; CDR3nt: TGTGCCAGCTCACCCGATTATAGCAATCAGCCCCAGCATTTT; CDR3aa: CASSPDYSNQPQHF
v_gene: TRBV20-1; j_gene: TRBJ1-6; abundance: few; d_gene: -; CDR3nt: TGCAGTGCTAGTCAGCCTTCAGGGAGGGACAATTCACCCCTCCACTTT; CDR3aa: CSASQPSGRDNSPLHF
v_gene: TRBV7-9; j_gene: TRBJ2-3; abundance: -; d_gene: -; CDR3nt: TGTGCCAGCAGCTTAGATCTGGACACAGATACGCAGTATTTT; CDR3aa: CASSLDLDTDTQYF
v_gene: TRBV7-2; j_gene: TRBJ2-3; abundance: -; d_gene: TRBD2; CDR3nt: TGTGCCAGCAGCTTAGGGCTAGCGGGCCCAGATACGCAGTATTTT; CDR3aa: CASSLGLAGPDTQYF
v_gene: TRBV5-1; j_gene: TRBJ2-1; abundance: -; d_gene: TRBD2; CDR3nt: TGCGCCAGCAGTACATGGGAGGGCGCGGTCAATGAGCAGTTCTTC; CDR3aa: CASSTWEGAVNEQFF
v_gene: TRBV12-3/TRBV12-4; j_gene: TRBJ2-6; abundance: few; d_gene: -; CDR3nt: TGTGCCAGCACCATTACTGGCGAGAATAGCCCTGGGGCCAACGTCCTGACTTTC; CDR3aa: CASTITGENSPGANVLTF
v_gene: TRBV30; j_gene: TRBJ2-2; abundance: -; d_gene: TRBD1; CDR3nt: TGTGCTCGAGACAGGGATAACACCGGGGAGCTGTTTTTT; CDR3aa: CARDRDNTGELFF
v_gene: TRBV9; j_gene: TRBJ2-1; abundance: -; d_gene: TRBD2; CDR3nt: TGTGCCAGCAGCGTAAGGCGGGGGGTTGAGCAGTTCTTC; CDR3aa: CASSVRRGVEQFF
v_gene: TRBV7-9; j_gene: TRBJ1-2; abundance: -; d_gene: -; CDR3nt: TGTGCCAGCAGCTTAGATACCGGGTCCATCCATGGCTACACCTTC; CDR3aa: CASSLDTGSIHGYTF
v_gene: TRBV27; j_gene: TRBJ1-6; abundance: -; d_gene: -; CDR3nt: TGTGCCAGCAGTTTAACAGTTTATAATTCACCCCTCCACTTT; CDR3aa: CASSLTVYNSPLHF
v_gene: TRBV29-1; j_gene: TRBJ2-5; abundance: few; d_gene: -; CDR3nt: TGCAGCGTTCCGTTCAGTCAAGAGACCCAGTACTTC; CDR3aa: CSVPFSQETQYF
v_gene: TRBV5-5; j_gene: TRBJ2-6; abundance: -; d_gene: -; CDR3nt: TGTGCCAGCAGCTATCAAACAGGGCCCTCTGGGGCCAACGTCCTGACTTTC; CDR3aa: CASSYQTGPSGANVLTF
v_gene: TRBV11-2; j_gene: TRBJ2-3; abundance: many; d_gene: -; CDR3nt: TGTGCCAGCAGCTTAGTGGTGGGGCCCGGGGGACCGACGCAGTATTTT; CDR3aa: CASSLVVGPGGPTQYF
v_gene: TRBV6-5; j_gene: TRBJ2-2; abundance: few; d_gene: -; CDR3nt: TGTGCCAGCAGTTATTGGGAGGACGCCGGGGAGCTGTTTTTT; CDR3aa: CASSYWEDAGELFF
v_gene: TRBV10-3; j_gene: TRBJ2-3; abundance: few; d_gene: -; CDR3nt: TGTGCCATCAGTGAGTCGACAGGCGGAGGGGATACGCAGTATTTT; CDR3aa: CAISESTGGGDTQYF
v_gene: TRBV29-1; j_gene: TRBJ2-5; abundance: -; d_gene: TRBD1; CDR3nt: TGCAGCGTGCACCTAGGGGGCAGCGGAGAGACCCAGTACTTC; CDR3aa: CSVHLGGSGETQYF
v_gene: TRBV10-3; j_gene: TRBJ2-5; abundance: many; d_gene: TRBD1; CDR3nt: TGTGCCATCAGTGAGTCGACAGGGGTTGGGGAGACCCAGTACTTC; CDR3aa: CAISESTGVGETQYF
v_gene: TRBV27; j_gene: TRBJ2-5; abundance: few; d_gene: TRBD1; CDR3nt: TGTGCCAGCAGTTCGTACAACTCAGGGGGCCGCGAGACCCAGTACTTC; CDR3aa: CASSSYNSGGRETQYF
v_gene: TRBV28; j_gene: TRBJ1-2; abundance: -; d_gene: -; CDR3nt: TGTGCCACGGGCAGCGTAGGAGCCTATGGCTACACCTTC; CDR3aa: CATGSVGAYGYTF
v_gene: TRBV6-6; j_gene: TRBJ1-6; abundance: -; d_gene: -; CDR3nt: TGTGCCAGCAGTTCAACGGAGGATTCACCCCTCCACTTT; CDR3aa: CASSSTEDSPLHF
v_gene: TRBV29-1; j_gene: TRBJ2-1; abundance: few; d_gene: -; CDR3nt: TGCAGCGTTGAAGATCTTTCTGGTCAGAATGAGCAGTTCTTC; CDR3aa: CSVEDLSGQNEQFF
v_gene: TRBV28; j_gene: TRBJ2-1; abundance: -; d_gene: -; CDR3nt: TGTGCCAGCAGTTTTAATCCTGAGAGCTCCTACAATGAGCAGTTCTTC; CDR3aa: CASSFNPESSYNEQFF
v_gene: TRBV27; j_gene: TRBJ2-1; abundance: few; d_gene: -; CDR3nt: TGTGCCAGCAGTCGGACCGCAGGGGAACGGATCAATGAGCAGTTCTTC; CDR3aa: CASSRTAGERINEQFF
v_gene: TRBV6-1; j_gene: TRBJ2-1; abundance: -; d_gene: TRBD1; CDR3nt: TGTGCCAGCAGCCTCAGGGGGACACGTGAGCAGTTCTTC; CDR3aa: CASSLRGTREQFF
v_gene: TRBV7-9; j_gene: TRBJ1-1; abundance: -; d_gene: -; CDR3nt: TGTGCCAGCAGCCCGACGGACGCCTGGGACACTGAAGCTTTCTTT; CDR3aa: CASSPTDAWDTEAFF